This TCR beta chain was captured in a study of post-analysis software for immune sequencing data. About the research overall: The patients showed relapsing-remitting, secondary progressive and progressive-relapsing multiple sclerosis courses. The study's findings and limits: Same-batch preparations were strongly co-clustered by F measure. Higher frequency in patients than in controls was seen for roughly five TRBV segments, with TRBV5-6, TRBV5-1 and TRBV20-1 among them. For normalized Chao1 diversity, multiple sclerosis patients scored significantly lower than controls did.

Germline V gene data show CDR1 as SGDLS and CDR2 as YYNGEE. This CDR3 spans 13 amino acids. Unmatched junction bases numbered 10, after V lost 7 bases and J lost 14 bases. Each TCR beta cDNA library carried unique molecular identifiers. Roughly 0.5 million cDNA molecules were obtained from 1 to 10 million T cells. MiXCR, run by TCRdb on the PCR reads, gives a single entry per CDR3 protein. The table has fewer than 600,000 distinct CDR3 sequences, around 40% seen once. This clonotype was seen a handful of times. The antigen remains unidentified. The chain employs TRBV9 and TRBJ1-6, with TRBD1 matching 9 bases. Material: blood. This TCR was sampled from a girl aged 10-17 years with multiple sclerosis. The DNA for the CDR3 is TGTGCCAGCTCACCGGGACAGGGAGTCTCCCTCCACTTT. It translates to CASSPGQGVSLHF.